A selection of T cell receptor beta chains follows, all from one sample in a study of blood T cell repertoires in COVID-19. Measured with immunoSEQ multiplex PCR; TCRdb has only the in-frame clones, and not every one. In the table there are 70,000 to 80,000 clones, roughly 87% of which are singletons. The specimen was peripheral blood. Every receptor here comes from a woman aged 45-59 years with acute or convalescent COVID-19. Each CDR3 is given with its conserved first and last residue. A D gene is named only where the DNA matches it firmly. Size values are once, few and many counts, or a class for expanded clones, and some rows have none.

cdr3_nt: TGTGCCAGCTCACCTCTGACAGACATGAACACTGAAGCTTTCTTT
cdr3_aa: CASSPLTDMNTEAFF
clone_size: .
j_call: TRBJ1-1
d_call: .
v_call: TRBV18
cdr3_length: 15

cdr3_nt: TGTGCCAGCAGCCAACAGGGGACCACCGGGGAGCTGTTTTTT
cdr3_aa: CASSQQGTTGELFF
clone_size: .
j_call: TRBJ2-2
d_call: .
v_call: TRBV3-1/TRBV3-2
cdr3_length: 14

cdr3_nt: TGTGCCAGTAGCAAAGACAGCCTCAACTATGGCTACACCTTC
cdr3_aa: CASSKDSLNYGYTF
clone_size: few
j_call: TRBJ1-2
d_call: .
v_call: TRBV19
cdr3_length: 14

cdr3_nt: TGTGCCACCAGTGATTTGCAAGGGGCGCACCCCGGGGAGCTGTTTTTT
cdr3_aa: CATSDLQGAHPGELFF
clone_size: few
j_call: TRBJ2-2
d_call: .
v_call: TRBV24-1
cdr3_length: 16

cdr3_nt: TGTGCCAGCAGCTTAAGGACAGGGGGTAACAATGAGCAGTTCTTC
cdr3_aa: CASSLRTGGNNEQFF
clone_size: .
j_call: TRBJ2-1
d_call: TRBD1
v_call: TRBV7-9
cdr3_length: 15

cdr3_nt: TGTGCCAGCAGCGCAGGGACTAGCGGGGGGGAGCAGTTCTTC
cdr3_aa: CASSAGTSGGEQFF
clone_size: .
j_call: TRBJ2-1
d_call: TRBD2
v_call: TRBV9
cdr3_length: 14

cdr3_nt: TGTGCCAGCAGCTTGAGGGCTTATGGCTACACCTTC
cdr3_aa: CASSLRAYGYTF
clone_size: .
j_call: TRBJ1-2
d_call: .
v_call: TRBV7-9
cdr3_length: 12

cdr3_nt: TGTGCCAGCAGCTTGGAATTGGCTGTCCACGAGCAGTACTTC
cdr3_aa: CASSLELAVHEQYF
clone_size: .
j_call: TRBJ2-7
d_call: .
v_call: TRBV5-5
cdr3_length: 14

cdr3_nt: TGTGCCAGCAGTCCGCACAGGGTAGGCTACACCTTC
cdr3_aa: CASSPHRVGYTF
clone_size: .
j_call: TRBJ1-2
d_call: .
v_call: TRBV28
cdr3_length: 12

cdr3_nt: TGTGCCAGCAGTTACTCTGTCAAGAACACTGAAGCTTTCTTT
cdr3_aa: CASSYSVKNTEAFF
clone_size: once
j_call: TRBJ1-1
d_call: .
v_call: TRBV6-5
cdr3_length: 14

cdr3_nt: TGTGCCAGCAGCTTAGGCGGACTAGCGGGGAAAGATACGCAGTATTTT
cdr3_aa: CASSLGGLAGKDTQYF
clone_size: .
j_call: TRBJ2-3
d_call: TRBD2
v_call: TRBV7-2
cdr3_length: 16

cdr3_nt: TGTGCCAGCAGCTTGACGACTAGCGCTTACAATGAGCAGTTCTTC
cdr3_aa: CASSLTTSAYNEQFF
clone_size: once
j_call: TRBJ2-1
d_call: TRBD2
v_call: TRBV11-2
cdr3_length: 15

cdr3_nt: TGCAGTGCGAGCCTATCGGATGAGCAGTTCTTC
cdr3_aa: CSASLSDEQFF
clone_size: .
j_call: TRBJ2-1
d_call: .
v_call: TRBV20-1
cdr3_length: 11

cdr3_nt: TGTGCCAGCAGTTTCCCCGGGACAGAAAGGTTCTTC
cdr3_aa: CASSFPGTERFF
clone_size: few
j_call: TRBJ2-1
d_call: TRBD1
v_call: TRBV12-3/TRBV12-4
cdr3_length: 12

cdr3_nt: TGTGCCAGCAGCTTAACAGGGGGTACTGAAGCTTTCTTT
cdr3_aa: CASSLTGGTEAFF
clone_size: .
j_call: TRBJ1-1
d_call: .
v_call: TRBV7-3
cdr3_length: 13

cdr3_nt: TGTGCCAGCAGCCCACGTTTCGGACAGGTGAACTATGGCTACACCTTC
cdr3_aa: CASSPRFGQVNYGYTF
clone_size: .
j_call: TRBJ1-2
d_call: TRBD1
v_call: TRBV7-9
cdr3_length: 16

cdr3_nt: TGTGCTAGTGGTTTGGAACAGGGAGTAAACATTCAGTACTTC
cdr3_aa: CASGLEQGVNIQYF
clone_size: .
j_call: TRBJ2-4
d_call: .
v_call: TRBV12-5
cdr3_length: 14

cdr3_nt: TGTGCCAGCAGCAAAGAGGAGGAGGGCAATCAGCCCCAGCATTTT
cdr3_aa: CASSKEEEGNQPQHF
clone_size: .
j_call: TRBJ1-5
d_call: .
v_call: TRBV21-1
cdr3_length: 15

cdr3_nt: TGTGCCAGCTCACTTTCAGGACAGGGGGTGAGGTATGGCTACACCTTC
cdr3_aa: CASSLSGQGVRYGYTF
clone_size: .
j_call: TRBJ1-2
d_call: TRBD1
v_call: TRBV18
cdr3_length: 16

cdr3_nt: TGTGCCAGCAGCTTGGGATGGGACAGAGCCTACGAGCAGTACTTC
cdr3_aa: CASSLGWDRAYEQYF
clone_size: few
j_call: TRBJ2-7
d_call: TRBD1
v_call: TRBV5-5
cdr3_length: 15

cdr3_nt: TGTGCCAGCAGCACCTCCGCGGAAATTAGCACAGATACGCAGTATTTT
cdr3_aa: CASSTSAEISTDTQYF
clone_size: once
j_call: TRBJ2-3
d_call: .
v_call: TRBV5-4
cdr3_length: 16

cdr3_nt: TGTGCCAGCAGCCTCCAGTCCAATGAGCAGTTCTTC
cdr3_aa: CASSLQSNEQFF
clone_size: .
j_call: TRBJ2-1
d_call: .
v_call: TRBV7-3
cdr3_length: 12

cdr3_nt: TGTGCCAGTAGAATTACAGCTTATAGCAATCAGCCCCAGCATTTT
cdr3_aa: CASRITAYSNQPQHF
clone_size: .
j_call: TRBJ1-5
d_call: .
v_call: TRBV19
cdr3_length: 15

cdr3_nt: TGCGCCAGTCAAAGTGGCTGGGCGGGGGGCACAGATACGCAGTATTTT
cdr3_aa: CASQSGWAGGTDTQYF
clone_size: .
j_call: TRBJ2-3
d_call: TRBD2
v_call: TRBV5-1
cdr3_length: 16

cdr3_nt: TGTGCCAGCAGCCCCGGACAGATTAATTCACCCCTCCACTTT
cdr3_aa: CASSPGQINSPLHF
clone_size: .
j_call: TRBJ1-6
d_call: .
v_call: TRBV5-4
cdr3_length: 14

cdr3_nt: TGTGCCAGCAGCGTAGCCTGGACAGGGGTCGATGGCTACACCTTC
cdr3_aa: CASSVAWTGVDGYTF
clone_size: once
j_call: TRBJ1-2
d_call: TRBD1
v_call: TRBV9
cdr3_length: 15

cdr3_nt: TGTGCCAGCAGCGTTTTGGGGGGACTAGGGTACAATGAGCAGTTCTTC
cdr3_aa: CASSVLGGLGYNEQFF
clone_size: .
j_call: TRBJ2-1
d_call: TRBD2
v_call: TRBV9
cdr3_length: 16

cdr3_nt: TGCGCCAGCAGCTCGTCAGGGGAATCCTACAATGAGCAGTTCTTC
cdr3_aa: CASSSSGESYNEQFF
clone_size: .
j_call: TRBJ2-1
d_call: .
v_call: TRBV5-1
cdr3_length: 15

cdr3_nt: TGCAGTGCTCGAAACAGGGGCGAGCAGTACTTC
cdr3_aa: CSARNRGEQYF
clone_size: .
j_call: TRBJ2-7
d_call: TRBD1
v_call: TRBV20-1
cdr3_length: 11

cdr3_nt: TGTGCCAGCAGTGACACTCGGGTCACAGATACGCAGTATTTT
cdr3_aa: CASSDTRVTDTQYF
clone_size: .
j_call: TRBJ2-3
d_call: .
v_call: TRBV6-1
cdr3_length: 14

cdr3_nt: TGTGCCAGCAGCCCCGGGGGGCAGCCGAACACTGAAGCTTTCTTT
cdr3_aa: CASSPGGQPNTEAFF
clone_size: .
j_call: TRBJ1-1
d_call: .
v_call: TRBV7-3
cdr3_length: 15

cdr3_nt: TGCGCCAGCAGCTTGGTTGGCGGGGGGCTTCACACCGGGGAGCTGTTTTTT
cdr3_aa: CASSLVGGGLHTGELFF
clone_size: .
j_call: TRBJ2-2
d_call: TRBD2
v_call: TRBV5-1
cdr3_length: 17

cdr3_nt: TGTGCCAGCAGCCAACAGCGGTCCTACGAGCAGTACTTC
cdr3_aa: CASSQQRSYEQYF
clone_size: .
j_call: TRBJ2-7
d_call: .
v_call: TRBV3-1/TRBV3-2
cdr3_length: 13

cdr3_nt: TGTGCCAGCAGCTCACCCGGGAACACCGGGGAGCTGTTTTTT
cdr3_aa: CASSSPGNTGELFF
clone_size: once
j_call: TRBJ2-2
d_call: .
v_call: TRBV11-2
cdr3_length: 14

cdr3_nt: TGTGCCAGCAGCTTAGACCAGTACCAAGAGACCCAGTACTTC
cdr3_aa: CASSLDQYQETQYF
clone_size: .
j_call: TRBJ2-5
d_call: .
v_call: TRBV7-8
cdr3_length: 14

cdr3_nt: TGTGCCAGCAGCACCTATGAGACCCAGTACTTC
cdr3_aa: CASSTYETQYF
clone_size: .
j_call: TRBJ2-5
d_call: .
v_call: TRBV28
cdr3_length: 11

cdr3_nt: TGTGCCAGCAGCTTAGCAGGGACAGGGGGAGTGAATGAGCAGTTCTTC
cdr3_aa: CASSLAGTGGVNEQFF
clone_size: .
j_call: TRBJ2-1
d_call: TRBD1
v_call: TRBV11-2
cdr3_length: 16

cdr3_nt: TGTGCCAGCAGTGTGGGCAGGGCGGCCGTGAACACTGAAGCTTTCTTT
cdr3_aa: CASSVGRAAVNTEAFF
clone_size: .
j_call: TRBJ1-1
d_call: .
v_call: TRBV6-1
cdr3_length: 16

cdr3_nt: TGCAGTGCTAGTGTCCAGGGGGCCGCAACTAATGAAAAACTGTTTTTT
cdr3_aa: CSASVQGAATNEKLFF
clone_size: .
j_call: TRBJ1-4
d_call: TRBD1
v_call: TRBV20-1
cdr3_length: 16

cdr3_nt: TGTGCCAGCAGCGTAGAAGGCGGTGACGCAGAGAACACTGAAGCTTTCTTT
cdr3_aa: CASSVEGGDAENTEAFF
clone_size: .
j_call: TRBJ1-1
d_call: .
v_call: TRBV9
cdr3_length: 17

cdr3_nt: TGTGCCAGCAGCGGACAGGGCACTGAAGCTTTCTTT
cdr3_aa: CASSGQGTEAFF
clone_size: few
j_call: TRBJ1-1
d_call: TRBD1
v_call: TRBV3-1/TRBV3-2
cdr3_length: 12

cdr3_nt: TGTGCCAGCTCACCTTCGCGGGGGCCCGAGACCCAGTACTTC
cdr3_aa: CASSPSRGPETQYF
clone_size: .
j_call: TRBJ2-5
d_call: .
v_call: TRBV18
cdr3_length: 14

cdr3_nt: TGTGCCAGCTCACCACTGGGAAAAGGGACAGACTATGGCTACACCTTC
cdr3_aa: CASSPLGKGTDYGYTF
clone_size: .
j_call: TRBJ1-2
d_call: TRBD1
v_call: TRBV18
cdr3_length: 16

cdr3_nt: TGTGCTAGTGGTGCGGGACAGACAACTGAAGCTTTCTTT
cdr3_aa: CASGAGQTTEAFF
clone_size: .
j_call: TRBJ1-1
d_call: TRBD1
v_call: TRBV12-5
cdr3_length: 13

cdr3_nt: TGTGCCAGCTCTCTCGGGACAGGGAAAGAAAACTATGGCTACACCTTC
cdr3_aa: CASSLGTGKENYGYTF
clone_size: .
j_call: TRBJ1-2
d_call: TRBD1
v_call: TRBV18
cdr3_length: 16

cdr3_nt: TGTGCCAGCAGCCCACCGACAGGGCAGACCTCCTACAATGAGCAGTTCTTC
cdr3_aa: CASSPPTGQTSYNEQFF
clone_size: few
j_call: TRBJ2-1
d_call: TRBD1
v_call: TRBV7-2
cdr3_length: 17

cdr3_nt: TGTGCCAGCAGCCCCTTCCGGGTGAGCAGGGGCTACGAGCAGTACTTC
cdr3_aa: CASSPFRVSRGYEQYF
clone_size: .
j_call: TRBJ2-7
d_call: .
v_call: TRBV27
cdr3_length: 16

cdr3_nt: TGTGCCAGCTCCACCACCCCCCAGGGGCGGGGGGGGGAGCAAGCTTTCTTT
cdr3_aa: CASSTTPQGRGGEQAFF
clone_size: .
j_call: TRBJ1-1
d_call: .
v_call: TRBV18
cdr3_length: 17

cdr3_nt: TGTGCCAGCACCCATAGCGGGAGAGGGACAGATACGCAGTATTTT
cdr3_aa: CASTHSGRGTDTQYF
clone_size: once
j_call: TRBJ2-3
d_call: TRBD2
v_call: TRBV3-1/TRBV3-2
cdr3_length: 15

cdr3_nt: TGTGCCAGCTCACCAACCGGGACAGGGGGTCTCGAGCAGTACTTC
cdr3_aa: CASSPTGTGGLEQYF
clone_size: .
j_call: TRBJ2-7
d_call: TRBD1
v_call: TRBV18
cdr3_length: 15

cdr3_nt: TGTGCCAGCAGCGGGACACCTACCTCGTTCGGGGCCAACGTCCTGACTTTC
cdr3_aa: CASSGTPTSFGANVLTF
clone_size: few
j_call: TRBJ2-6
d_call: .
v_call: TRBV5-5
cdr3_length: 17

cdr3_nt: TGCGCCAGCAGCTTGTTTCTGGGCTCGTACAATGAGCAGTTCTTC
cdr3_aa: CASSLFLGSYNEQFF
clone_size: .
j_call: TRBJ2-1
d_call: .
v_call: TRBV5-1
cdr3_length: 15

cdr3_nt: TGTGCCAGCAAGGGAGGAGGGGCCCACGAGCAGTACTTC
cdr3_aa: CASKGGGAHEQYF
clone_size: .
j_call: TRBJ2-7
d_call: .
v_call: TRBV21-1
cdr3_length: 13

cdr3_nt: TGTGCCAGCAGCCAAGATTACGGGGTTGGCTATGGCTACACCTTC
cdr3_aa: CASSQDYGVGYGYTF
clone_size: few
j_call: TRBJ1-2
d_call: .
v_call: TRBV3-1/TRBV3-2
cdr3_length: 15

cdr3_nt: TGTGCCAGCAGCTCCAGGACAGGATACACCGGGGAGCTGTTTTTT
cdr3_aa: CASSSRTGYTGELFF
clone_size: .
j_call: TRBJ2-2
d_call: TRBD1
v_call: TRBV11-2
cdr3_length: 15

cdr3_nt: TGTGCCAGCAGTGAAAATAGCGGGGGTCTGAATGAGCAGTTCTTC
cdr3_aa: CASSENSGGLNEQFF
clone_size: .
j_call: TRBJ2-1
d_call: TRBD2
v_call: TRBV2
cdr3_length: 15

cdr3_nt: TGTGCCAGCAGCAAAGTAGGGGCCCTTGAGGGGGGGAAGGATGAGCAGTTCTTC
cdr3_aa: CASSKVGALEGGKDEQFF
clone_size: .
j_call: TRBJ2-1
d_call: .
v_call: TRBV21-1
cdr3_length: 18

cdr3_nt: TGTGCCTGGAGTCTGACCCTGGGCAGGGTCTATGGCTACACCTTC
cdr3_aa: CAWSLTLGRVYGYTF
clone_size: .
j_call: TRBJ1-2
d_call: .
v_call: TRBV30
cdr3_length: 15

cdr3_nt: TGTGCCAGCAGCCCAGGACAGGGCGAACACACCTTC
cdr3_aa: CASSPGQGEHTF
clone_size: few
j_call: TRBJ1-2
d_call: TRBD1
v_call: TRBV3-1/TRBV3-2
cdr3_length: 12